This T cell receptor (beta chain) was recovered during a study of T cell responses to AZD1222 COVID-19 vaccine. Second-dose recipients at about 4 or about 12 weeks were treated as one pooled group. The method was immunoSEQ multiplex PCR; TCRdb's version includes in-frame clones alone and lacks a portion of them. The sample lists just under 75,000 clones, 60% to 85% seen once, with around 50% in the top ten. With V trimmed by 1 base and J by 5 bases, 5 bases remained unmatched. The germline V gene encodes CDR1 MNHNS and CDR2 SASEGT. This CDR3 is built from 15 residues. On this clone: Antigen specificity is unknown.

Study-level findings and limits: Recipients of AZD1222 seropositive at baseline numbered only 5 or 6. Without day 14 samples, only post-peak T cell repertoires were studied. Nearly half of spike-specific TCRs reportedly target unmutated variant regions.

This TCR derives from an adult who received the AZD1222 COVID-19 vaccine. Here the sequenced sample was peripheral blood, taken 28 days after the second AZD1222 dose. The chain links TRBV6-1 to TRBJ2-1; 7 nucleotides agree with TRBD1. The CDR3 DNA sequence: TGTGCCAGCAGTGAAGACGGAGACAGGGACAATGAGCAGTTCTTC. It codes for CASSEDGDRDNEQFF.